The source of this T cell receptor (beta chain) is a study of tumor and adjacent non-tumor tissue in lung cancer. Study as a whole: Some 4.2 million productive TCRbeta reads were obtained per sample on average. General observations from the study: Compared with tumor, normal lung showed significantly lower TCR diversity. Patients with more diverse tumor TCRs had worse survival.

Trimming removed 4 bases from V and 8 bases from J; junction bases left unmatched: 12. Germline V lookup: CDR1 SGHDT, CDR2 YYEEEE. This CDR3 is built from 18 residues. A modified ARM-PCR protocol with three rounds of nested PCR amplified TCRbeta. TCRdb passed the multiplex PCR reads through MiXCR, listing each CDR3 protein once. The data hold more than 85,000 distinct CDR3 sequences, with around 57% observed a single time. This clonotype occurred many times. What it recognizes is unknown. The template was RNA from unsorted bulk tissue. Distant lung tissue was collected more than 3 cm away from the tumor edge. Chemotherapy-naive patients with new lung cancer underwent thoracic surgery in China, August–November 2014.

Sequencing was performed on distant non-tumor lung tissue. The receptor's source is a man aged 55 to 70 with non-small cell lung cancer. The chain combines TRBV5-6 with TRBJ2-1; 16 nucleotides match TRBD2. Here the CDR3 reads CASSPGTSGRDLDDEQFF. The CDR3 DNA follows: TGTGCCAGCAGCCCCGGGACTAGCGGGAGGGATTTAGACGATGAGCAGTTCTTC.